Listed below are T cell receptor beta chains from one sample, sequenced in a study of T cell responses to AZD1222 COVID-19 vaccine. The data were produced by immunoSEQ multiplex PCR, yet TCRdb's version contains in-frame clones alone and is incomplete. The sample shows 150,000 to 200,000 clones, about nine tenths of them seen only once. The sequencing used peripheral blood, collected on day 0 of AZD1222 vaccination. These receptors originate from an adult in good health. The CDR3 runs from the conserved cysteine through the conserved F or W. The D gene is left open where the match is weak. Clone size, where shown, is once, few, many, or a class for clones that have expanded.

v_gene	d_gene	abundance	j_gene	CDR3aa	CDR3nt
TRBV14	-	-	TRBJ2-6	CASSNTRGSGANVLTF	TGTGCCAGCAGCAACACCAGGGGTTCGGGGGCCAACGTCCTGACTTTC
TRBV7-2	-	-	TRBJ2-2	CASSFTGTRRVGGELFF	TGTGCCAGCAGCTTCACCGGGACTCGTAGGGTTGGTGGAGAGCTGTTTTTT
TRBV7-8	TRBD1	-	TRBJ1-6	CASSANHRGIGSPLHF	TGTGCCAGCAGCGCCAATCACAGGGGAATAGGGTCACCCCTCCACTTT
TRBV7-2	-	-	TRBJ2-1	CASSWDKSSYNEQFF	TGTGCCAGCAGCTGGGACAAGAGTTCCTACAATGAGCAGTTCTTC
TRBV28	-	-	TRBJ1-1	CASSLYGSLENTEAFF	TGTGCCAGCAGTTTATATGGCTCCCTTGAGAACACTGAAGCTTTCTTT
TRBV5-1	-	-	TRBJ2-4	CASSLELDPHPLAKNIQYF	TGCGCCAGCAGCTTGGAACTAGATCCACACCCACTAGCCAAAAACATTCAGTACTTC
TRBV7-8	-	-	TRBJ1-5	CASLLRGPTFNQPQHF	TGTGCCAGCCTACTCCGGGGTCCAACGTTCAATCAGCCCCAGCATTTT
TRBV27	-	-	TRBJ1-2	CASSPWLSNYGYTF	TGTGCCAGCAGCCCCTGGTTGTCGAACTATGGCTACACCTTC
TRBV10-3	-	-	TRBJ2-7	CAISEKGGGRSYEQYF	TGTGCCATCAGTGAGAAAGGTGGTGGCAGATCCTACGAGCAGTACTTC
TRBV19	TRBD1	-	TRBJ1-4	CASSKRSWTGGNEKLFF	TGTGCCAGTTCCAAGAGGTCATGGACAGGGGGCAACGAAAAACTGTTTTTT
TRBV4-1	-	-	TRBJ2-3	CASSQVLLDGSSTDTQYF	TGCGCCAGCAGCCAAGTCCTGCTCGACGGGTCTAGCACAGATACGCAGTATTTT
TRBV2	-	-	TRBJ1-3	CASSEGRGRNTIYF	TGTGCCAGCAGTGAAGGCAGGGGCCGAAACACCATATATTTT
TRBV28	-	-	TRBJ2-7	CASSLFGGAVSAYEQYF	TGTGCCAGCAGTTTATTCGGCGGTGCAGTAAGCGCCTACGAGCAGTACTTC
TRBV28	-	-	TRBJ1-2	CASRAGTSYGYTF	TGTGCCAGCAGAGCCGGGACTTCCTATGGCTACACCTTC
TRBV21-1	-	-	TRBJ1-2	CASSNGQWYGYTF	TGTGCCAGCAGCAACGGACAGTGGTATGGCTACACCTTC
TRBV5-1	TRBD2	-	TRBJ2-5	CASSLAVTSRETQYF	TGCGCCAGCAGCTTGGCCGTGACTAGCAGGGAGACCCAGTACTTC
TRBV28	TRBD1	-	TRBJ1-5	CASSLLPLGQGGSIPNQPQHF	TGTGCCAGCAGTTTATTACCCCTGGGACAGGGAGGTTCAATTCCCAATCAGCCCCAGCATTTT
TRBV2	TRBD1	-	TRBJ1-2	CASSGQAYGYTF	TGTGCCAGCAGCGGACAGGCCTATGGCTACACCTTC
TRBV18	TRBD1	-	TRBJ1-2	CASSPREGADGYTF	TGTGCCAGCTCACCCCGGGAGGGGGCGGATGGCTACACCTTC
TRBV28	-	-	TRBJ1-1	CASTSPGGAVEAFF	TGTGCCAGCACGTCACCGGGAGGGGCCGTTGAAGCTTTCTTT
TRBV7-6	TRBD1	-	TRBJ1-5	CASSPGTGGLRSGQPQHF	TGTGCCAGCAGCCCCGGGACAGGGGGCCTCCGTTCCGGTCAGCCCCAGCATTTT
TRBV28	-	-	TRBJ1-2	CASSSRGHYGYTF	TGTGCCAGCAGTTCCCGGGGCCACTATGGCTACACCTTC
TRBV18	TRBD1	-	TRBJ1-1	CASSTGQMNTEAFF	TGTGCCAGCTCAACGGGACAGATGAACACTGAAGCTTTCTTT
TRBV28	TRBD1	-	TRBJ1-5	CASSSTMTGGLNQPQHF	TGTGCCAGCAGTTCCACTATGACAGGGGGCCTCAATCAGCCCCAGCATTTT
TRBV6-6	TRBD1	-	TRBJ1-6	CASSPGGGRGNSPLHF	TGTGCCAGCAGCCCCGGAGGGGGCAGGGGTAATTCACCCCTCCACTTT
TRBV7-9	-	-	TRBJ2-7	CASSLGRGVRAPYEQYF	TGTGCCAGCAGCTTAGGAAGGGGGGTCAGGGCCCCATACGAGCAGTACTTC
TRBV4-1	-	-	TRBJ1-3	CASSRSGTSYGNTIYF	TGCGCCAGCAGCCGCTCCGGGACATCGTACGGAAACACCATATATTTT
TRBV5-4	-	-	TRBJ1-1	CASSLVRGHEAFF	TGTGCCAGCAGCTTGGTACGGGGACATGAAGCTTTCTTT
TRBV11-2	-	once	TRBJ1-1	CASSPDRDRETEAFF	TGTGCCAGCAGCCCAGACCGGGACCGCGAGACTGAAGCTTTCTTT
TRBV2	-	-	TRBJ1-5	CASSDSNSNQPQHF	TGTGCCAGCAGTGACTCCAATAGCAATCAGCCCCAGCATTTT
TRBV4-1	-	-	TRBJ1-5	CASSQATDSNQPQHF	TGCGCCAGCAGCCAAGCCACGGACTCCAATCAGCCCCAGCATTTT
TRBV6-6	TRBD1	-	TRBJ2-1	CASSYSVPGQGGEQFF	TGTGCCAGCAGTTACTCTGTACCGGGACAGGGAGGTGAGCAGTTCTTC
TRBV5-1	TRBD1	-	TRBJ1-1	CASSLEALGQGRVNTEAFF	TGCGCCAGCAGCTTGGAGGCCTTGGGACAGGGTAGGGTGAACACTGAAGCTTTCTTT
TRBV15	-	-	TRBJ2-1	CATSRDPADYNEQFF	TGTGCCACCAGCAGAGATCCGGCAGACTACAATGAGCAGTTCTTC
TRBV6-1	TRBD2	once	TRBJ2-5	CASSESGGGRETQYF	TGTGCCAGCAGTGAATCGGGCGGGGGGCGAGAGACCCAGTACTTC
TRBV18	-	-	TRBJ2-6	CASSTGLPGTGANVLTF	TGTGCCAGCTCAACGGGTCTTCCGGGTACTGGGGCCAACGTCCTGACTTTC
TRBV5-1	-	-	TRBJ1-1	CASSLMSVSTEAFF	TGCGCCAGCAGCTTGATGTCCGTGAGCACTGAAGCTTTCTTT
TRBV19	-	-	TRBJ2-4	CASSQGVGGNIQYF	TGTGCCAGTAGCCAGGGAGTGGGCGGAAACATTCAGTACTTC
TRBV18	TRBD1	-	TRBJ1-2	CASSPTGINYGYTF	TGTGCCAGCTCACCGACAGGGATTAACTATGGCTACACCTTC
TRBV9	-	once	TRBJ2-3	CASSVVWTDTDTQYF	TGTGCCAGCAGCGTAGTTTGGACTGACACAGATACGCAGTATTTT